This T cell receptor beta chain originates from a study of blood T cell repertoires in COVID-19. As for the study in general: The study drew acute and convalescent COVID-19 samples from the United States, Italy and Spain. The cDNA or gDNA used as material had been derived from T cells, B-cell-depleted T cells, or PBMCs.

Germline-derived CDR1 and CDR2 are SNHLY and FYNNEI. The germline V and J ends were trimmed by 6 bases and 2 bases, with 13 bases remaining between them. The CDR3 runs 15 residues. The protocol was immunoSEQ multiplex PCR, while the TCRdb copy is restricted to in-frame clones and leaves out a portion. The table has about 100,000 clones, around nine tenths seen once; the top ten hold roughly 1.3%. This receptor was taken from a woman in her twenties or thirties with acute or convalescent COVID-19. Sequenced sample: peripheral blood. The chain couples TRBV2 to TRBJ2-2; possibly TRBD2 for D (6 bases). The CDR3 is CASRARDFNTGELFF. CDR3 in DNA: TGTGCCAGCAGGGCCCGGGACTTTAACACCGGGGAGCTGTTTTTT.